Listed below are T cell receptor beta chains from one sample, sequenced in a study of T cell responses to AZD1222 COVID-19 vaccine. Here immunoSEQ multiplex PCR was the method, and the copy in TCRdb shows in-frame clones only, minus some. The repertoire includes around 130,000 clones, around 89% of them detected once, and around 9.5% sits in the top ten. Sequences were derived from peripheral blood, sampled 28 days after the second AZD1222 dose. The receptors here all came from an adult who received the AZD1222 COVID-19 vaccine. The CDR3 runs from the conserved cysteine through the conserved F or W. A D gene is named only where the DNA matches it firmly. Rows give clone size only sometimes, using once, few, many, or a class for an expanded clone.

V	J	size	D	DNA	CDR3
TRBV19	TRBJ1-3	-	TRBD1	TGTGCCAGCAGGACAGGGGGCAGTGGAAACACCATATATTTT	CASRTGGSGNTIYF
TRBV19	TRBJ1-6	-	-	TGTGCCAGTAGTATAGACGTTGCGGGCGGCTCACCCCTCCACTTT	CASSIDVAGGSPLHF
TRBV2	TRBJ1-1	-	-	TGTGCCAGCAGTGAAGGAGGAAACACTGAAGCTTTCTTT	CASSEGGNTEAFF
TRBV5-1	TRBJ2-2	-	TRBD1	TGCGCCAGCAGCTTACAGGGGACCACCGGGGAGCTGTTTTTT	CASSLQGTTGELFF
TRBV20-1	TRBJ2-1	-	TRBD2	TGCAGTGGCGGGGCTAGCGGGGAGCAGTTCTTC	CSGGASGEQFF
TRBV12-3/TRBV12-4	TRBJ2-7	-	TRBD2	TGTGCCAGCAGTTCTGGGGGGGTCTACGAGCAGTACTTC	CASSSGGVYEQYF
TRBV13	TRBJ1-6	-	-	TGTGCCAGCAGGGGGGCAGGGGTGAATTCACCCCTCCACTTT	CASRGAGVNSPLHF
TRBV18	TRBJ2-5	-	-	TGTGCCAGCTCACCAGGCGAAGACGAGACCCAGTACTTC	CASSPGEDETQYF
TRBV18	TRBJ2-7	-	TRBD1	TGTGCCAGCTCACCAACGTCTGGACAGGGGGCGTACGAGCAGTACTTC	CASSPTSGQGAYEQYF
TRBV5-1	TRBJ2-2	-	TRBD1	TGCGCCAGCAGCTTACAAACAGGGGACACCGGGGAGCTGTTTTTT	CASSLQTGDTGELFF
TRBV3-1/TRBV3-2	TRBJ2-7	-	TRBD1	TGTGCCAGCAGCCAGTGGACAGGGGCCTACGAGCAGTACTTC	CASSQWTGAYEQYF
TRBV29-1	TRBJ1-1	-	TRBD1	TGCAGCGTTGCCTTGACAGGGGGGAACACTGAAGCTTTCTTT	CSVALTGGNTEAFF
TRBV28	TRBJ1-1	-	-	TGTGCCAGCAGTTTATTTGGGACGGTGAACACTGAAGCTTTCTTT	CASSLFGTVNTEAFF
TRBV27	TRBJ1-1	-	-	TGTGCCAGCACCCTAAGAGGGGTTGGGTTCGCTGAAGCTTTCTTT	CASTLRGVGFAEAFF
TRBV30	TRBJ2-7	-	-	TGTGCCTGGACCACACTAGCAGGCGAGCAGTACTTC	CAWTTLAGEQYF
TRBV24-1	TRBJ2-7	-	TRBD1	TGTGCCATGTTGGGGGACAGGGGGAAATACGAGCAGTACTTC	CAMLGDRGKYEQYF
TRBV29-1	TRBJ2-5	-	-	TGCAGCGTTGTCAGGAGCGCTCAAGAGACCCAGTACTTC	CSVVRSAQETQYF
TRBV20-1	TRBJ2-3	-	-	TGCAATGCTAGTCACCCCTCTCGCACAGATACGCAGTATTTT	CNASHPSRTDTQYF
TRBV7-9	TRBJ1-1	few	-	TGTGCCAGCAGCTTAGGGTTGGGGTTGAACACTGAAGCTTTCTTT	CASSLGLGLNTEAFF
TRBV4-3	TRBJ1-3	-	-	TGCGCCAGCAGCCAAGAACAGGCCAGGCCTGGAAACACCATATATTTT	CASSQEQARPGNTIYF
TRBV27	TRBJ2-3	-	-	TGTGCCAGCAGTTTTGGCGTAAGCACAGATACGCAGTATTTT	CASSFGVSTDTQYF
TRBV12-3/TRBV12-4	TRBJ1-2	-	-	TGTGCCAGCACCTTGCGGGGCTTTGGCTACACCTTC	CASTLRGFGYTF
TRBV10-3	TRBJ2-7	-	TRBD2	TGTGCCAGCGGGACCGGACTAGCGCGACCCGGCTCCTACGAGCAGTACTTC	CASGTGLARPGSYEQYF
TRBV20-1	TRBJ1-2	-	-	TGCAGTGCTAGGACAGTCTATGGCTACACCTTC	CSARTVYGYTF
TRBV2	TRBJ1-2	once	-	TGTGCCAGCAGGAGGGGACTGAGCTATGGCTACACCTTC	CASRRGLSYGYTF
TRBV6-5	TRBJ1-1	-	-	TGTGCCAGCAGTTACCTCGCCTCAGGGATGAACACTGAAGCTTTCTTT	CASSYLASGMNTEAFF
TRBV19	TRBJ1-1	-	-	TGTGCCAGTAGTATCGGTTTGCACACTGAAGCTTTCTTT	CASSIGLHTEAFF
TRBV28	TRBJ1-4	-	-	TGTGCCAGCAGCCCTACAGGGAGAGGGGAAAAACTGTTTTTT	CASSPTGRGEKLFF
TRBV6-2/TRBV6-3	TRBJ2-1	-	TRBD2	TGTGCCAGCAGTTACCTAGCGGGGGGGATCTACAATGAGCAGTTCTTC	CASSYLAGGIYNEQFF
TRBV4-1	TRBJ1-6	-	-	TGCGCCAGCAGCCAAGGTCCTCTTGCTCTCAGAAACTATAATTCACCCCTCCACTTT	CASSQGPLALRNYNSPLHF
TRBV10-2	TRBJ2-1	few	-	TGCGCCAGCAGCATGTCTCGGCCTTTCGCCTACAATGAGCAGTTCTTC	CASSMSRPFAYNEQFF
TRBV12-2	TRBJ1-5	-	-	TGTGCAAGTCGCCCGATATCAGGGGGTGATCAGCCCCAGCATTTT	CASRPISGGDQPQHF
TRBV12-3/TRBV12-4	TRBJ1-5	once	-	TGTGCCAGCAGTTTTGGACAGATCCAGCATTTT	CASSFGQIQHF
TRBV18	TRBJ2-1	-	-	TGTGCCAGCTCACTTTTGGGGACGGCGCAGCAGTTCTTC	CASSLLGTAQQFF
TRBV19	TRBJ1-4	-	TRBD1	TGTGCCAGTAGTATATTTACTTCAGGGGGCGCGGATACTAATGAAAAACTGTTTTTT	CASSIFTSGGADTNEKLFF
TRBV7-2	TRBJ2-5	once	-	TGTGCCAGCAGCCCCGGACTCGTAGAGACCCAGTACTTC	CASSPGLVETQYF
TRBV7-8	TRBJ1-6	-	-	TGTGCCAGCAGCTTGGTCCTTGTGGGCAGTCTTTCGGCACCCCTCCACTTT	CASSLVLVGSLSAPLHF
TRBV13	TRBJ2-1	-	TRBD1	TGTGCCAGCAGCGGCGGGACAGGGATAAATGAGCAGTTCTTC	CASSGGTGINEQFF
TRBV10-2	TRBJ1-2	-	-	TGCGCCAGCAGATTTGACGGGTGGGGAGCCTACACCTTC	CASRFDGWGAYTF
TRBV30	TRBJ2-5	-	-	TGTGCCTGGAGTCCCCTGTTTACCCAGTACTTC	CAWSPLFTQYF
TRBV30	TRBJ1-4	-	TRBD1	TGTGCCTGGGGCACGGCGGGACAGACCAATGAAAAACTGTTTTTT	CAWGTAGQTNEKLFF
TRBV30	TRBJ1-2	-	-	TGTGCCTGGAGTCCTGGACAGCCTGGAGGTTATGGCTACACCTTC	CAWSPGQPGGYGYTF
TRBV9	TRBJ2-5	once	TRBD1	TGTGCCAGCAGTGGGACAGGGGCGTTCCAAGAGACCCAGTACTTC	CASSGTGAFQETQYF
TRBV18	TRBJ2-3	-	-	TGTGCCAGCTCACCAGGGGGGACCACAGATACGCAGTATTTT	CASSPGGTTDTQYF
TRBV5-5	TRBJ2-1	-	-	TGTGCCAGCAGCTTGGTACACGGTGAGCAGTTCTTC	CASSLVHGEQFF
TRBV29-1	TRBJ2-5	-	-	TGCAGCGTTTCTGGCCAGACAGTACAAGAGACCCAGTACTTC	CSVSGQTVQETQYF
TRBV2	TRBJ2-5	-	TRBD2	TGTGCCAGCACCGACCGGACTAGCGGGAGAGGAGAGACCCAGTACTTC	CASTDRTSGRGETQYF
TRBV6-5	TRBJ2-1	-	-	TGTGCCAGCAGTTACTCGGGAAACAATGAGCAGTTCTTC	CASSYSGNNEQFF
TRBV7-9	TRBJ2-5	once	-	TGTGCCAGCAGACCCCGGACTACTCAAGAGACCCAGTACTTC	CASRPRTTQETQYF
TRBV2	TRBJ1-5	-	-	TGTGCCAGCAGGTTCCTAGGTGGGGCTGGTCAGCCCCAGCATTTT	CASRFLGGAGQPQHF
TRBV5-1	TRBJ2-5	-	-	TGCGCCAGCTCCCGGGAAGTTCAAGAGACCCAGTACTTC	CASSREVQETQYF
TRBV5-4	TRBJ1-1	once	-	TGTGCCAGCAGCTGGGGGAGGGGGAACACTGAAGCTTTCTTT	CASSWGRGNTEAFF
TRBV7-2	TRBJ2-1	once	TRBD2	TGTGCCAGCAGCACTGGACTAGCGGGGTACAATGAGCAGTTCTTC	CASSTGLAGYNEQFF
TRBV6-5	TRBJ1-1	-	-	TGTGCCACCAGCACGCCACCCCTCGCTGAAGCTTTCTTT	CATSTPPLAEAFF
TRBV27	TRBJ1-2	-	-	TGTGCCAGCAGTTTAACTGCCGGACAGAAGTTTGGCTACACCTTC	CASSLTAGQKFGYTF
TRBV10-2	TRBJ2-5	-	-	TGCGCCAGCAAGAGAATCCCCGCGACCTCACAAGAGACCCAGTACTTC	CASKRIPATSQETQYF
TRBV3-1/TRBV3-2	TRBJ1-1	-	-	TGTGCCAGCAGCCAAGTGGGGGGTAACACTGAAGCTTTCTTT	CASSQVGGNTEAFF
TRBV4-2	TRBJ1-5	-	-	TGTGCCAGCAGCCAAGAGCCCCGGGGCAATCAGCCCCAGCATTTT	CASSQEPRGNQPQHF
TRBV25-1	TRBJ1-1	large	TRBD1	TGTGCCAGCAGTGAACGGACAGGGGGGGCCCTGAACACTGAAGCTTTCTTT	CASSERTGGALNTEAFF
TRBV7-2	TRBJ1-5	-	TRBD1	TGTGCCAGCAGCTTAATGTTCAGGGGGAATCAGCCCCAGCATTTT	CASSLMFRGNQPQHF